This TCR beta chain was observed in a study of T cells after yellow fever vaccination. A few counts support this clonotype. The CDR3 covers 15 residues. Trimming took 5 bases from V and 3 from J; bases not matched to a gene: 8. The germline V gene has CDR1 SGHRS and CDR2 YFSETQ. TCRdb independently ran MiXCR on the 5' RACE reads; one entry per CDR3 protein. The sample gives roughly 500,000 distinct CDR3 sequences, 15% to 20% of which show up once; 13% to 15% is in the top ten. The TCR comes from a man aged 25 to 45 who received the YFV17D yellow fever vaccine. V usage is TRBV5-1 and J usage is TRBJ2-7; 10 bases fit TRBD2. The material was PBMCs, obtained 15 days after the yellow fever booster vaccination. The CDR3 DNA follows: TGCGCCAGCAGTTACAAACTAGCGGGGAACTACGAGCAGTACTTC. Translated: CASSYKLAGNYEQYF.